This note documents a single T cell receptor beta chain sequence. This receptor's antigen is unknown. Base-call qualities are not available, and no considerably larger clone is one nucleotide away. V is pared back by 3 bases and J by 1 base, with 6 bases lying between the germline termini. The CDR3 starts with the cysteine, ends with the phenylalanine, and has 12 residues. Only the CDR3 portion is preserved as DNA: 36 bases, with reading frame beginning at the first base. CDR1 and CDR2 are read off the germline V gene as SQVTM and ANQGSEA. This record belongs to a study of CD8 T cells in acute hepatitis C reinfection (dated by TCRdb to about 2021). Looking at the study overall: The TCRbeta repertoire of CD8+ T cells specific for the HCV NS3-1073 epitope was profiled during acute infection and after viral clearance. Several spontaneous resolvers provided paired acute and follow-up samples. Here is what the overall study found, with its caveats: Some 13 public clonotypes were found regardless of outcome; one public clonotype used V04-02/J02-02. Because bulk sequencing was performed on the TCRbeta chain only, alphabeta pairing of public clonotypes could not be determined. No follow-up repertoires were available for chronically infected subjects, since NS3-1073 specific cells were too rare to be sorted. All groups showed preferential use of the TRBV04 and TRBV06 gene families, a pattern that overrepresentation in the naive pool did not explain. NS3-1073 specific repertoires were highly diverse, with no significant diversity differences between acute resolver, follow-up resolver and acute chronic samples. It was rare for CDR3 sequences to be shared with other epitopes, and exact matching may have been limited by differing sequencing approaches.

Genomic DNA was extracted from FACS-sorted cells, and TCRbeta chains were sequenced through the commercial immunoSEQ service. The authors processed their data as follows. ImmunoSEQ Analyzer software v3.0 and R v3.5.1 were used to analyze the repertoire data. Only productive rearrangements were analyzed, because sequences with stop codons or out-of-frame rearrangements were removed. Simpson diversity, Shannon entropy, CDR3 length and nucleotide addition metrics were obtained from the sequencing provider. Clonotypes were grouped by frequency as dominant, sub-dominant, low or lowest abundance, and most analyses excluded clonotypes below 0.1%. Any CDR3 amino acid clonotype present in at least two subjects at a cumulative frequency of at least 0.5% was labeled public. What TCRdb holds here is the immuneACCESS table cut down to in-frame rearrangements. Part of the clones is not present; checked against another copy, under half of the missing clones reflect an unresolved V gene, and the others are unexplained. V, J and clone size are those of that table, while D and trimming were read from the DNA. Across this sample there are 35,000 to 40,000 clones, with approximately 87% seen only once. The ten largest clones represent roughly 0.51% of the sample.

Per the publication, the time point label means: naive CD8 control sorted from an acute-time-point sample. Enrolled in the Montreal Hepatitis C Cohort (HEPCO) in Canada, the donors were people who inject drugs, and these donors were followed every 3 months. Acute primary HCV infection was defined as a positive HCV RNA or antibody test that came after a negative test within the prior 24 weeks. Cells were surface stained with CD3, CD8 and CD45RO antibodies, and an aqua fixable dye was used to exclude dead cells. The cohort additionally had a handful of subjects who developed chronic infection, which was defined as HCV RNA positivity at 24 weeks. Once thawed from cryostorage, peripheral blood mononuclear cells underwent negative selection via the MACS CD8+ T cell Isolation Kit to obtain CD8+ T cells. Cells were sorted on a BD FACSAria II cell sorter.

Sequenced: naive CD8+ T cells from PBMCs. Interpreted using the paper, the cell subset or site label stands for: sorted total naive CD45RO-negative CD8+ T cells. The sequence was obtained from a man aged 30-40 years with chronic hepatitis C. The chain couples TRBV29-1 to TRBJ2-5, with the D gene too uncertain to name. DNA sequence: TGCAGCGTTGAGCGCAGCCAAGAGACCCAGTACTTC. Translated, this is CSVERSQETQYF. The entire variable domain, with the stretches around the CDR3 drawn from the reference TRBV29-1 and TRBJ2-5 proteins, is SAVISQKPSRDICQRGTSLTIQCQVDSQVTMMFWYRQQPGQSLTLIATANQGSEATYESGFVIDKFPISRPNLTFSTLTVSNMSPEDSSIYLCSVERSQETQYFGPGTRLLVL.